These T cell receptor beta chains were read from a single sample in a study of blood T cell repertoires in COVID-19. TCRdb's table, derived via immunoSEQ multiplex PCR, lists solely in-frame clones and lacks some. The sample has 100,000 to 150,000 clones; around 89% are singletons. The sequencing sample was made of peripheral blood. The receptors were sampled from a man aged 60 to 75 with COVID-19, enrolled during active disease. The CDR3 runs from the conserved cysteine through the conserved F or W. D genes are given only for firm matches. Only some rows state a clone size, as once, few, many or a class for expanded clones.

d_call	v_call	j_call	clone_size	cdr3_nt	cdr3_aa
.	TRBV6-4	TRBJ2-5	.	TGTGCCAGCAGTGAAGGGAAGGGGGAGACCCAGTACTTC	CASSEGKGETQYF
.	TRBV5-1	TRBJ1-1	.	TGCGCCAGCAGCCGGGTGGGTACGAACACTGAAGCTTTCTTT	CASSRVGTNTEAFF
.	TRBV5-1	TRBJ1-1	few	TGCGCCAGCAGCTTGGTTCCGGAGGCAGCCCTTATGAACACTGAAGCTTTCTTT	CASSLVPEAALMNTEAFF
.	TRBV9	TRBJ1-1	.	TGTGCCAGCAGCGGGGGGCTGACTGAAGCTTTCTTT	CASSGGLTEAFF
TRBD1	TRBV5-1	TRBJ1-3	few	TGCGCCAGCAGCTTACAGGGGGCGACGGGAAACACCATATATTTT	CASSLQGATGNTIYF
TRBD1	TRBV28	TRBJ2-7	.	TGTGCCAGCCTTCCTACAGGGGCACGCTACGAGCAGTACTTC	CASLPTGARYEQYF
TRBD2	TRBV7-9	TRBJ2-1	.	TGTGCCAGCAGCTTTTTAGCGGGGGCCTACAATGAGCAGTTCTTC	CASSFLAGAYNEQFF
TRBD1	TRBV27	TRBJ1-1	.	TGTGCCAGCAGTTTGCTACAGGGGGCAACGAACACTGAAGCTTTCTTT	CASSLLQGATNTEAFF
.	TRBV7-9	TRBJ1-2	.	TGTGCCAGCAGCCGACCCGGGACTGGCTATGGCTACACCTTC	CASSRPGTGYGYTF
.	TRBV27	TRBJ1-6	.	TGTGCCAGCAGTTGGCAGGGCAATAATTCACCCCTCCACTTT	CASSWQGNNSPLHF
TRBD2	TRBV9	TRBJ2-1	.	TGTGCCAGCAGCGTAGACCCTAGCGGGGGGGCGGGCTCCTACAATGAGCAGTTCTTC	CASSVDPSGGAGSYNEQFF
TRBD1	TRBV7-9	TRBJ1-2	many	TGTGCCAGCAGCCCATGGGGGACAGGGGACTATGGCTACACCTTC	CASSPWGTGDYGYTF
TRBD1	TRBV12-3/TRBV12-4	TRBJ2-1	.	TGTGTCTGTTCATCGACAGGGGAAAATGAGCAGTTCTTC	CVCSSTGENEQFF
.	TRBV28	TRBJ2-7	.	TGTGCCAGCATTGACGGGGTTTCCTACGAGCAGTACTTC	CASIDGVSYEQYF
TRBD1	TRBV5-1	TRBJ1-2	.	TGCGCCAGCAGCATCGGACAGGCAGCTAACTATGGCTACACCTTC	CASSIGQAANYGYTF
.	TRBV28	TRBJ1-6	.	TGTGCCAGCAGTTTAGCCCTGGAGTGGGGGGCCCTCCACTTT	CASSLALEWGALHF